Sequencing of this T cell receptor beta chain was carried out in a study of pediatric ulcerative colitis. Study-level information: Ulcerative colitis patients had pancolitis or left-sided colitis, with confirming histology.

The rectum was sampled with one to two pinch biopsies at colonoscopy. Details on this clone: No antigen is known for it.

The CDR3 contains 12 residues. V lost 10 bases, J lost 10 bases, and 19 bases lay in between. Germline V CDR1 and CDR2: LGHNT, FRNRAP. The protocol was immunoSEQ multiplex PCR, while the TCRdb copy is restricted to in-frame clones and leaves out a portion. The profile shows about 36,000 clones, 55% to 85% of them singletons. Findings of the study overall: All ulcerative colitis patients, but no controls, carried a couple of rectal clonotypes.

The V and J genes are TRBV12-5 and TRBJ2-5, with a tentative D call TRBD1 (6 bases). The TCR sequence derives from a boy under 18 with moderate ulcerative colitis. The sample taken for sequencing was gut tissue. The CDR3 bases are TGTGCTAAGGATTCCAGGGGTCGGATCCAGTACTTC. Translation: CAKDSRGRIQYF.